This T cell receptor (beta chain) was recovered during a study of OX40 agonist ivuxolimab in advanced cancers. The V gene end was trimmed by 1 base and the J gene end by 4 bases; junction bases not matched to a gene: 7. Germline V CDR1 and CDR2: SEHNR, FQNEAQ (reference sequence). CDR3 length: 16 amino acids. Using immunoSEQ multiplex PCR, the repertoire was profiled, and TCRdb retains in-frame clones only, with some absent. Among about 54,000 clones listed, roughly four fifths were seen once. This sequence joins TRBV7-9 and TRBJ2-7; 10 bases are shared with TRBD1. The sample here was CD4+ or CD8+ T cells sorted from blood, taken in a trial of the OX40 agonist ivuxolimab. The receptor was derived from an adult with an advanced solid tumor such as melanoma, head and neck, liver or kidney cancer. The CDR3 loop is CASSLGPPGQGYEQYF. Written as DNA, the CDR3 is TGTGCCAGCAGCTTAGGCCCCCCGGGACAGGGGTACGAGCAGTACTTC.